The 23 T cell receptor beta chains reported below all come from one sample, sequenced in a study of CD8 T cells in Susac syndrome. RNA totalling about 0.45 to 1 ug underwent reverse transcription with random hexamers. Each CDR3 protein gets one entry after TCRdb re-called the immunoSEQ multiplex PCR reads with MiXCR. This sample has approximately 150,000 distinct CDR3 sequences, with 80% to 95% found just once. The specimen was CD4+ T cells from PBMCs. These receptors all come from a human donor in good health.

CDR3 in amino acids: CASSYPDREETQYF. Here the CDR3 DNA reads TGTGCCAGCAGTTACCCAGACAGGGAAGAGACCCAGTACTTC. This chain links TRBV6-7 with TRBJ2-5; 7 positions agree with TRBD1. TRBV6-7 is noted as an ORF with a role that remains uncertain. The CDR3 consists of 14 residues. Germline trimming cut 2 bases from V and 3 bases from J; bases unmatched to any gene: 3.

V gene TRBV3-1 combines with J gene TRBJ2-1, with 9 nucleotides matching TRBD2. CDR3 size: 14 residues. V dropped 4 bases and J dropped 8; count of bases not matched to a gene: 6. The V gene's germline CDR1 is LGHDT and CDR2 YNNKEL (reference sequence). Here the CDR3 DNA reads TGTGCCAGCAGCCGCGGGGGGGTTATCTATGAGCAGTTCTTC. The encoded protein is CASSRGGVIYEQFF.

This clonotype was picked up one time. J is TRBJ2-3 and V is TRBV29-1; tentatively, D is TRBD1 (6 bases). The CDR3 consists of 14 residues. Germline V lookup: CDR1 SQVTM, CDR2 ANQGSEA. Trimming removed 3 bases from V and 0 bases from J, with 10 bases in between. The CDR3 DNA follows: TGCAGCGTTGATGGGGGCTTTAGCACAGATACGCAGTATTTT. It specifies CSVDGGFSTDTQYF.

The V gene is TRBV6-6, the J gene TRBJ2-7, with D hard to call. This CDR3 is 11 amino acids long. CDR1 and CDR2 from the germline V gene are MNHNY and SVGAGI (reference sequence). V lost 0 bases, J lost 5 bases, and 2 bases lay in between. CDR3 DNA: TGTGCCAGCAGTTACTCTCACGAGCAGTACTTC. As protein: CASSYSHEQYF.

This chain uses TRBV29-1 with TRBJ1-1; 7 bases align to TRBD1. The CDR3 loop spans 14 amino acids. V gave up 6 bases and J gave up 2 bases; unmatched junction bases: 9. Germline V CDR1 and CDR2: SQVTM, ANQGSEA. CDR3 DNA: TGCAGCGTGAGGAGGGGACAGCTCAACACTGAAGCTTTCTTT. Protein: CSVRRGQLNTEAFF. Using reference TRBV29-1 and TRBJ1-1 for the parts outside the CDR3, the full variable domain is SAVISQKPSRDICQRGTSLTIQCQVDSQVTMMFWYRQQPGQSLTLIATANQGSEATYESGFVIDKFPISRPNLTFSTLTVSNMSPEDSSIYLCSVRRGQLNTEAFFGQGTRLTVV.

This chain joins TRBV20-1 and TRBJ1-1, with D maybe TRBD1 (5 bases). The germline V and J ends were trimmed by 6 bases and 1 base, with 15 bases remaining between them. Germline V gene lookup returns CDR1 DFQATT and CDR2 SNEGSKA (reference sequence). The CDR3 extends over 14 amino acids. CDR3 protein: CSATRGLGNTEAFF. CDR3 in DNA: TGCAGTGCCACCCGGGGGTTGGGGAACACTGAAGCTTTCTTT.

This chain joins TRBV2 and TRBJ1-1; D unclear. V was cut by 1 base and J by 12 bases, with 9 bases left in between. This CDR3 is 11 amino acids long. Germline-derived CDR1 and CDR2 are SNHLY and FYNNEI. CDR3 residues: CASSEEEGTFF. CDR3 nucleotides: TGTGCCAGCAGTGAAGAAGAGGGAACTTTCTTT.

V and J are TRBV6-6 and TRBJ1-5; a possible D gene is TRBD1 (6 bases). This CDR3 comprises 15 residues. Germline V gene lookup returns CDR1 MNHNY and CDR2 SVGAGI (reference sequence). Trimming removed 7 bases at V and 2 bases at J, with 15 bases between. In DNA, the CDR3 is TGTGCCAGCAATAAACAGGGCGGTGGCAATCAGCCCCAGCATTTT. This translates into CASNKQGGGNQPQHF.

This clonotype turned up a few times. The chain links TRBV4-1 to TRBJ2-5; D possibly corresponds to TRBD1 (6 bases). Trimming shortened V by 6 bases and J by 5 bases, and 13 bases separated the two germline ends. Germline lookup yields CDR1 MGHRA and CDR2 YSYEKL. This CDR3 comprises 13 residues. CDR3 DNA: TGCGCCAGCAGTACCGTGGGGGCGGAGACCCAGTACTTC. It translates to CASSTVGAETQYF.

The chain recombines TRBV5-1 with TRBJ2-4, with 7 bases lining up with TRBD1. CDR1 is SGHRS, CDR2 YFSETQ, per germline. The CDR3 contains 14 residues. The J segment lost 8 bases and the V segment lost 4 bases, leaving 9 bases of the junction unmatched. The CDR3 loop reads CASSPDRALDIQYF. Here the CDR3 DNA reads TGCGCCAGCAGCCCTGACAGGGCGTTGGACATTCAGTACTTC. Based on the CDR3 plus reference TRBV5-1 and TRBJ2-4, the full variable domain is KAGVTQTPRYLIKTRGQQVTLSCSPISGHRSVSWYQQTPGQGLQFLFEYFSETQRNKGNFPGRFSGRQFSNSRSEMNVSTLELGDSALYLCASSPDRALDIQYFGAGTRLSVL.

The chain is built from TRBV29-1 and TRBJ1-5; possibly TRBD1 for D (5 bases). The CDR3 is made up of 15 amino acids. V shed 6 bases and J shed 2 bases, with 17 bases lying between them. In germline, CDR1 is SQVTM, CDR2 ANQGSEA. The CDR3: CSVRAGGGGNQPQHF. The CDR3 DNA is TGCAGCGTACGCGCGGGTGGGGGGGGCAATCAGCCCCAGCATTTT.

V gene TRBV20-1 combines with J gene TRBJ2-1; 11 bases align to TRBD2. CDR3 length: 13 amino acids. Germline CDR1 DFQATT, CDR2 SNEGSKA (reference sequence). V was pared by 4 bases and J by 8 bases, with 4 bases of the junction left unmatched. As DNA, the CDR3 is TGCAGTGCTAATAGCGGGGGGGGCTATGAGCAGTTCTTC. Translation: CSANSGGGYEQFF.

This chain links TRBV6-6 with TRBJ2-7; the D gene is possibly TRBD1 (5 bases). Trimming stripped 5 bases from V and 2 bases from J, with 10 bases between. Germline V gene data show CDR1 as MNHNY and CDR2 as SVGAGI (reference sequence). The CDR3 runs to 13 residues. The CDR3 spells CASSMQDTYEQYF. CDR3 in DNA: TGTGCCAGCAGTATGCAGGACACCTACGAGCAGTACTTC.

The chain combines TRBV29-1 with TRBJ2-2; TRBD2 aligns across 10 bases. The CDR3 is 15 residues long. V lost 4 bases to trimming and J lost 8 bases; unmatched junction nucleotides: 10. Germline CDR1 SQVTM, CDR2 ANQGSEA. The CDR3 coding sequence is TGCAGCGTTGGCGGTAGCGGGGGGACCGGGGGGGAGCTGTTTTTT. It encodes CSVGGSGGTGGELFF.

J is TRBJ1-2 and V is TRBV27, with D possibly being TRBD1 (5 bases). Germline assignment: CDR1 MNHEY and CDR2 SMNVEV (reference sequence). This CDR3 has 15 residues. V was trimmed by 8 bases and J by 5 bases, leaving 21 bases between them. For the CDR3, the DNA is TGTGCCAGCCTACCGGGACCCAGCTCCCCTTATGGCTACACCTTC. It encodes CASLPGPSSPYGYTF.

V is TRBV7-9 and J is TRBJ2-1; 7 positions match TRBD2. Per germline, CDR1 SEHNR and CDR2 FQNEAQ (reference sequence). This CDR3 contains 14 residues. The junction had 4 bases not matched to a gene; V was cut back by 3 bases and J by 5 bases. The CDR3 reads CASSLLGGDNEQFF. As DNA, the CDR3 is TGTGCCAGCAGCTTGCTGGGGGGGGACAATGAGCAGTTCTTC.

The CDR3 sequence: CSVRRDRDYNEQFF. As DNA, the CDR3 is TGCAGCGTCCGGCGGGACAGAGATTACAATGAGCAGTTCTTC. The chain combines TRBV29-1 with TRBJ2-1, with D maybe TRBD1 (7 bases). Between the trimmed V and J ends, which lost 6 bases and 4 bases, there was a span of 16 bases. Looked up from germline, CDR1 is SQVTM and CDR2 is ANQGSEA. The CDR3 runs 14 residues.

CDR3 coding DNA: TGCGCCAGCAGCTCCCAAGTCGGAGCTAACTATGGCTACACCTTC. Its protein product is CASSSQVGANYGYTF. The chain links TRBV5-1 to TRBJ1-2, with D uncertain. The V gene's germline CDR1 is SGHRS and CDR2 YFSETQ. Trimming cost V 3 bases and J 0 bases, with 12 bases left between them. The CDR3 runs to 15 residues.

This chain uses TRBV15 with TRBJ2-3; the D gene is possibly TRBD2 (5 bases). Looked up from germline, CDR1 is LNHNV and CDR2 is YYDKDF (reference sequence). Trimming removed 8 bases at V and 4 bases at J, with 16 bases between. The CDR3 runs 14 residues. The CDR3 region has the DNA TGTGCCACCCGCGATCCAGAAGCGGCAGATACGCAGTATTTT. Its translation: CATRDPEAADTQYF.

This chain joins TRBV20-1 and TRBJ2-7, with 9 bases that match TRBD2. Germline CDR1 is DFQATT and CDR2 is SNEGSKA (reference sequence). CDR3 length equals 16 residues. The J segment lost 3 bases and the V segment lost 6 bases, leaving 15 bases of the junction unmatched. The CDR3 is CSAVDQRRGGLYEQYF. CDR3 sequence (DNA): TGCAGTGCCGTCGATCAGAGGCGGGGGGGCCTCTACGAGCAGTACTTC.

The chain has TRBV20-1 and TRBJ1-1, with a tentative D call TRBD1 (6 bases). The germline gives CDR1 DFQATT, CDR2 SNEGSKA (reference sequence). The length of the CDR3 is 14 residues. V dropped 3 bases and J dropped 4 bases, with 15 bases sitting between them. The DNA for the CDR3 is TGCAGTGCTAGCCGGGGGGCGATTTTCACTGAAGCTTTCTTT. Protein sequence: CSASRGAIFTEAFF.

The J gene is TRBJ1-5, the V gene TRBV28; TRBD1 agrees at 7 bases. The CDR3 totals 17 residues. Trimming at V came to 1 base and at J to 7 bases, leaving 13 bases not matched to a gene. CDR1 and CDR2 from the germline V gene are MDHEN and SYDVKM. The CDR3 DNA follows: TGTGCCAGCAGTTTATCAGTTGGGAGGGGGCTAGAACAGCCCCAGCATTTT. This encodes CASSLSVGRGLEQPQHF.

The genes are TRBV7-2 and TRBJ1-2; 7 nucleotides agree with TRBD1. The V segment lost 5 bases and the J segment 5 bases; nucleotides outside the gene matches: 5. CDR3 length: 13 amino acids. Germline CDR1 and CDR2: SGHTA and FQGNSA. CDR3 protein: CASSTQGGYGYTF. CDR3 bases: TGTGCCAGCAGCACCCAGGGGGGATATGGCTACACCTTC.